This TCR beta chain is drawn from a study of blood T cell repertoires in COVID-19. About the research overall: Italy, Spain and the United States were the sources of the convalescent and acute COVID-19 samples. Nucleic acid was either cDNA or gDNA, and it came from T cells, B-cell-depleted T cells, or PBMCs.

Per the original methods: Cell counts per sample came from amplifying reference gene primers. TCRdb's table, derived via immunoSEQ multiplex PCR, lists solely in-frame clones and lacks some. V, J and clone size reflect that table, while D and trimming were determined from the DNA. The table has more than 30,000 clones, more than 70% seen once; the top ten hold approximately 10%. About this clone: Within the sample, other DNA sequences also encode this same CDR3.

Trimming took off 2 bases at V and 2 bases at J, with 6 bases between the two ends. Germline values: CDR1 LNHDA, CDR2 SQIVND (reference sequence). This CDR3 region has 13 residues. V and J are TRBV19 and TRBJ1-1, with TRBD1 as a possible D gene (5 bases). The clonotype originates from a man in his 60s with active COVID-19. Specimen: peripheral blood. The CDR3 region has the DNA TGTGCCAGTAGTATACAGGGAAACACTGAAGCTTTCTTT. Its translation is CASSIQGNTEAFF.